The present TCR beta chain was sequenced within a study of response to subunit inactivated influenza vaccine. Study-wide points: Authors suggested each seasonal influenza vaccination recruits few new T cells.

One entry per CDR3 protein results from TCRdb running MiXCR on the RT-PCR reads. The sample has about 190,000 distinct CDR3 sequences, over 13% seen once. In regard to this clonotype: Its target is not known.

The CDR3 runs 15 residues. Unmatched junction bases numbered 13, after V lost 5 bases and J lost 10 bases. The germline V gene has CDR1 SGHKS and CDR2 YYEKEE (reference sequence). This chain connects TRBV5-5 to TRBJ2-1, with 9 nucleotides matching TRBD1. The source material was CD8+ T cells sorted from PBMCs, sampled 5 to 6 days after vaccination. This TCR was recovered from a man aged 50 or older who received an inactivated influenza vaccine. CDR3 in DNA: TGTGCCAGCAGTTATACCGGGACAGGGTTTTGGGAGCAGTTCTTC. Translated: CASSYTGTGFWEQFF.